This T cell receptor (beta chain) was found in a study of OX40 agonist ivuxolimab in advanced cancers. Study as a whole: Patients with prior anti-PD-1, anti-PD-L1 or anti-CTLA-4 therapy were eligible; less than 50% had some. In three patients, partial responses were observed, one with hepatocellular carcinoma and two with cutaneous melanoma. Findings and limits, study-wide: The average count of expanded clones was higher among CD8+ T cells than among CD4+.

TCRdb's copy holds only in-frame clones and misses some; the assay was immunoSEQ multiplex PCR. The sample carries 65,000 to 90,000 clones, 65% to 90% recorded once. This clone occurred once. Its target is unknown. The study sampled blood at baseline, cycle 4 day 1, and cycle 7 day 1. The V and J ends lost 6 bases and 5 bases, in that order; junction bases with no gene match: 10. The germline CDR1 and CDR2 sequences are WNHNN and SYGVQD (reference sequence). CDR3 length: 14 amino acids. This TCR came from an adult with an advanced solid tumor such as melanoma, head and neck, liver or kidney cancer. This specimen was CD4+ or CD8+ T cells sorted from blood, taken in a trial of the OX40 agonist ivuxolimab. V is TRBV10-1 and J is TRBJ2-7; 7 positions match TRBD2. The CDR3 sequence: CASSRSLATNEQYF. For the CDR3, the DNA is TGCGCCAGCAGCCGGTCACTAGCGACCAACGAGCAGTACTTC.